This T cell receptor beta chain emerged from a study of blood T cells in healthy people across ages. Study conclusions and caveats: The recorded TCR beta diversity per million T cells decreased in a roughly linear manner with age.

A note on this clonotype: The antigen is undetermined.

A sample-barcoded 5' primer and a J-beta primer mix were used in a second PCR of roughly 7 to 11 cycles. The study obtained at least 3 million CDR3-containing paired-end reads from every sample. TCRdb reanalysed the 5' RACE reads using MiXCR and keeps one entry per CDR3 protein. This table has approximately 800,000 distinct CDR3 sequences, 35% to 60% appearing once. The CDR3 covers 14 residues. V lost 0 bases to trimming and J lost 7 bases; unmatched junction nucleotides: 3. The chain uses TRBV12-3 or TRBV12-4 and TRBJ1-1, with 9 bases identical to TRBD1. The receptor comes from a man of 80 years or more in good health. The sequenced sample consisted of blood. The CDR3 coding sequence is TGTGCCAGCAGTTTAGCGACAGGGGGAAATGAAGCTTTCTTT. This sequence encodes CASSLATGGNEAFF.